This TCR beta chain was recovered during a study of T cell responses to AZD1222 COVID-19 vaccine listed by TCRdb under 2021. About the study as a whole: TCR sequencing covered 230 to 250 trial participants: roughly 200 given two doses of AZD1222 and about 26 given two doses of MenACWY control vaccine. Trial participants were enrolled into age subgroups of 18-55, 56-69 and 70-plus years, which contained about 150, 28 and 57 TCR-sequenced participants, respectively. Points the paper makes about the study in general: After two AZD1222 doses, spike-specific TCR breadth and depth were significantly higher than at day 0 and than in MenACWY recipients. Conclusions about previously exposed vaccinees are limited, since just five or six AZD1222 recipients were seropositive for SARS-CoV-2 at baseline. In the small 56-69-year group, the increase in depth fell short of significance, most likely because of low power. Participants were mostly white British and included more females than males, and it was suggested by the authors that clonal diversity may have been underestimated. No day 14 peak-response samples were available, so repertoires were characterized only after the peak T cell response. Reportedly, close to half of the unique spike-specific TCRs recognized epitopes lying outside the regions that are mutated in the B.1.351 and B.1.1.7 variants. The whole spike protein was spanned by vaccine-associated CD4 TCRs, and dominant responses were seen in regions 160-218 and 743-854.

The CDR3 regions of human TCRbeta chains were analyzed by immunosequencing. The authors processed their data as follows. TCRs in the repertoires were compared against a reference library of SARS-CoV-2-specific TCRs that had been generated with the MIRA antigen-specificity platform. Breadth meant the fraction of unique TCRs that were SARS-CoV-2-associated, whereas depth meant the fraction of total T cells that were SARS-CoV-2-associated. Using the MIRA data, each spike-specific TCR was mapped to the spike region that the TCR reacts to and placed in a CD4 or CD8 class. Log10-transformed breadth and depth values were compared by one-way ANOVA with Sidak's multiple comparisons tests. TCRdb stores this immuneACCESS table with in-frame sequences only. Part of the clones is absent; in the studies checked, under half of the shortfall reflects unresolved V genes, and no reason is known for the rest. That table supplies the V and J calls and clone size; D and trimming were determined from the DNA. Within this sample are under 200,000 clones, with roughly 94% of them counted one time only. Under 1.5% of the sample is taken by the ten largest.

V is pared back by 4 bases and J by 3 bases, with 6 bases lying between the germline termini. Taken from cysteine to phenylalanine, the CDR3 has 12 residues. Just CDR3 DNA is preserved here, 36 bases in frame from base 1. CDR1 and CDR2 are drawn from the germline V gene: SGHAT, FQNNGV. This clone was recorded a few times. Its recognized antigen is unknown. No much larger clonotype is one base removed from it; base qualities were not supplied. Per the publication, the time point label means: about 28 days (+/-7) after the second vaccine dose. AZD1222 recipients with second doses at about 4 weeks or about 12 weeks were pooled, because spike-specific TCR depth and breadth did not differ between schedules. The vaccinee samples were drawn from two UK trials, COV001 and COV002, one of which was a single-blind randomized controlled phase 2/3 trial testing AZD1222 (ChAdOx1 nCoV-19) in healthy adults. Trial participant PBMC samples were collected at day 0 and day 28 after the second dose for TCRbeta chain sequencing.

The starting material was peripheral blood, obtained 28 days after the second AZD1222 dose. The V and J genes are TRBV11-2 and TRBJ1-1; the D gene cannot be named for sure. The origin of this receptor is an adult who received the AZD1222 COVID-19 vaccine. The CDR3 corresponds to CASSSFDTEAFF. The DNA is TGTGCCAGCAGCTCATTCGACACTGAAGCTTTCTTT.